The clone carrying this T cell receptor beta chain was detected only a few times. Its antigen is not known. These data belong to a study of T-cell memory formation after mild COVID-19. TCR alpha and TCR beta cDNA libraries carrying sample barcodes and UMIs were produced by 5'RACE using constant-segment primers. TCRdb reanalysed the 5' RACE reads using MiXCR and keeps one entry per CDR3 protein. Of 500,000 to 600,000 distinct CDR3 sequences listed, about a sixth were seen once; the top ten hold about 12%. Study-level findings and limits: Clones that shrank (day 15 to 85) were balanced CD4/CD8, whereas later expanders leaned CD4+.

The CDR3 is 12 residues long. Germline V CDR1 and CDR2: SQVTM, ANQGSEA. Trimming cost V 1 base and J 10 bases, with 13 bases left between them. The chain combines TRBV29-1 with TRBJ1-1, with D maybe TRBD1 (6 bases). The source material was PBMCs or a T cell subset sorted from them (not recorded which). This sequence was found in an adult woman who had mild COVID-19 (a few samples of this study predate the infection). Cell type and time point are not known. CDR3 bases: TGCAGCGTTGAAGGAGGGGGGGAAGGAGCTTTCTTT. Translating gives CSVEGGGEGAFF. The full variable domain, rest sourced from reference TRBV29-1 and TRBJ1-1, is SAVISQKPSRDICQRGTSLTIQCQVDSQVTMMFWYRQQPGQSLTLIATANQGSEATYESGFVIDKFPISRPNLTFSTLTVSNMSPEDSSIYLCSVEGGGEGAFFGQGTRLTVV.